This record looks at one TCR beta chain sequence and its context. Its antigen is not identified. The sample belongs to a study of shared clonotypes between healthy human individuals. On the study more broadly: Two women and a few men aged 18 to 49 served as donors. Study-level results: Few donors limited the genetic and exposure-history diversity represented.

This CDR3 has 13 residues. Trimming removed 1 base from V and 4 bases from J, with 8 bases in between. Germline V gene lookup returns CDR1 SGHRS and CDR2 YFSETQ. Samples underwent the assay at deep level. Sequenced by immunoSEQ multiplex PCR; TCRdb stores in-frame clones only, minus some. Of around 500,000 clones in the sample, 70% to 80% are singletons; the top ten hold 13%. This TCR derives from a woman aged 40 to 50 in good health. Some clones in this sample may be carry-over from other donors' samples. The sequenced sample was PBMCs. V is TRBV5-1 and J is TRBJ1-1, with D hard to call. In DNA, the CDR3 is TGCGCCAGCAGCTTGTTCGGCAGCACTGAAGCTTTCTTT. Translation: CASSLFGSTEAFF.